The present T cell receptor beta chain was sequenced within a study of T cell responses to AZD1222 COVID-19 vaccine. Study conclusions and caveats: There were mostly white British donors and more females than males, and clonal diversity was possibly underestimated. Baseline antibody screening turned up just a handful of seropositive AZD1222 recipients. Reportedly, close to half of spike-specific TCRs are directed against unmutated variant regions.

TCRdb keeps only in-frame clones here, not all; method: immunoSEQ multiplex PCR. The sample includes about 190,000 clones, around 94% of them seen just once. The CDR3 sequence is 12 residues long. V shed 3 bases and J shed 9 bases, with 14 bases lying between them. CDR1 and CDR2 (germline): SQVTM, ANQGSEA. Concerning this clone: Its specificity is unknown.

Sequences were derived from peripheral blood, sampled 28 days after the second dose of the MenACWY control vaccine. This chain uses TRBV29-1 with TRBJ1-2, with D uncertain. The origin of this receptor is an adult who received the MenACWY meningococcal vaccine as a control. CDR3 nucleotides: TGCAGCGTTGACCCCGCCGGAGGGCGCTACACCTTC. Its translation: CSVDPAGGRYTF.